This T cell receptor (beta chain) stems from a study of blood T cell repertoires in COVID-19. Study background: Whether acute or convalescent, the COVID-19 samples came from the United States, Italy and Spain. Sample material is recorded as cDNA or gDNA derived from T cells, B-cell-depleted T cells, or PBMCs.

Per the authors' pipeline: Amplified reference gene primers provided the basis for estimating nucleated cell counts. The assay was immunoSEQ multiplex PCR, and TCRdb's table has in-frame clones only and misses some. That table furnishes V, J and clone size, whereas the DNA furnished D and trimming. The sample holds 75,000 to 85,000 clones, approximately 81% seen once. Sample: peripheral blood. The clonotype comes from a man aged 55 to 70 with COVID-19, enrolled during active disease.

CDR3 in amino acids: CASSLSRGGNSPLHF. DNA of the CDR3: TGTGCCAGCAGTTTATCACGTGGGGGCAATTCACCCCTCCACTTT. The chain employs TRBV27 and TRBJ1-6; possibly TRBD1 for D (6 bases). Germline-derived CDR1 and CDR2 are MNHEY and SMNVEV (reference sequence). The V end was cut by 0 bases, the J end by 7 bases, with 10 bases between. There are 15 residues in the CDR3.